This T cell receptor (beta chain) appears in the sequencing data of a study of follicular helper T cells after annual influenza vaccination. The V gene's germline CDR1 is SQVTM and CDR2 ANQGSEA. The CDR3 consists of 13 residues. Trimming left V 1 base short and J 3 bases short, with 9 bases between. Documented time point: 2015-2016 season, 7 days after influenza vaccination. Before and after seasonal inactivated influenza vaccination, adults gave blood for sorting CD4 subsets for sequencing. Excluded were substance abuse, HIV/AIDS, active cancer, immunomodulatory drugs and active illness. ICOS+CD38+ and ICOS-CD38- fractions were sorted from non-naive CD4+CXCR5+PD-1+ cells. Clones were sequenced by immunoSEQ multiplex PCR, and TCRdb holds only the in-frame ones, with some missing. The sample lists just over 8,500 clones, more than 75% seen once, with roughly 3.9% in the top ten.

Sequenced here: CXCR5+ CD38- circulating T follicular helper cells from blood, sampled 7 days after influenza vaccination. Subset reported: circulating Tfh, non-naive CD4+CXCR5+PD-1+ (ICOS+CD38+ or ICOS-CD38-). The V and J genes are TRBV29-1 and TRBJ1-1; D call uncertain. The sequence came from an adult who received the influenza vaccine. The CDR3 spells CSVEGDEDTEAFF. CDR3 sequence (DNA): TGCAGCGTTGAAGGGGATGAGGACACTGAAGCTTTCTTT. Looking up the rest from reference TRBV29-1 and TRBJ1-1 gives the full variable domain: SAVISQKPSRDICQRGTSLTIQCQVDSQVTMMFWYRQQPGQSLTLIATANQGSEATYESGFVIDKFPISRPNLTFSTLTVSNMSPEDSSIYLCSVEGDEDTEAFFGQGTRLTVV.